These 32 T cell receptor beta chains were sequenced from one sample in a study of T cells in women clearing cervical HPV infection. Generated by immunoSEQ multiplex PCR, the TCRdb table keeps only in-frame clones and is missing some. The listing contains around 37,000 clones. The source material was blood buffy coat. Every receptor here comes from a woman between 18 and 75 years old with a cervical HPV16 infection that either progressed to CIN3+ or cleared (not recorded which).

CDR3 DNA, as far as it was read: TGTGCCAGTAGCACCTCCGGACAGACCTATGGC. This encodes CASSTSGQTYG. The whole CDR3 protein is CASSTSGQTYGYTF. The gene calls are TRBV19 and TRBJ1-2; maybe TRBD1 (6 bases). The sequenced fragment ends 3 residues before the CDR3 boundary, so the rest is inferred from the germline J gene. The germline V gene encodes CDR1 LNHDA and CDR2 SQIVND (reference sequence). The CDR3 sequence is 14 residues long. V was pared by 6 bases and J by 4 bases, with 15 bases between.

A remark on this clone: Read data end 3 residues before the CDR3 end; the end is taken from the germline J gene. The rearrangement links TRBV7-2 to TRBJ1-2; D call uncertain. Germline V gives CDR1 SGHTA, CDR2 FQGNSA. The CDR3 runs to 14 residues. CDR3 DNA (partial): TGTGCCAGCAGCCTGTCGGAAGAGCACTACGAC. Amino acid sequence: CASSLSEEHYD. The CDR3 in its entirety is CASSLSEEHYDYTF.

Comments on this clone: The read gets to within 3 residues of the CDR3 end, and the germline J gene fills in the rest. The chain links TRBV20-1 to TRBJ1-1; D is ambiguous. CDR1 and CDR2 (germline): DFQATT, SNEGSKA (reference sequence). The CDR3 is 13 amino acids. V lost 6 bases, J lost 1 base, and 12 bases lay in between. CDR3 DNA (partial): TGCAGTGCCTTCATTACTCAGAACACTGAA. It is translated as CSAFITQNTE. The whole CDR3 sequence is CSAFITQNTEAFF.

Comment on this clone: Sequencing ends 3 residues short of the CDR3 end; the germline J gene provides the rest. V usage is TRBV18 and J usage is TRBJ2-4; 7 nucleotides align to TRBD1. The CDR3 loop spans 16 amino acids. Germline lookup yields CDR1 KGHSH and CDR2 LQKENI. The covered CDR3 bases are TGTGCCAGCTCACCACTAGAGGACAGGCACGTAGGCGGT. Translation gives CASSPLEDRHVGG. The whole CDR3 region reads CASSPLEDRHVGGQYF. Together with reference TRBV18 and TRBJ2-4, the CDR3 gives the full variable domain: NAGVMQNPRHLVRRRGQEARLRCSPMKGHSHVYWYRQLPEEGLKFMVYLQKENIIDESGMPKERFSAEFPKEGPSILRIQQVVRGDSAAYFCASSPLEDRHVGGQYFGAGTRLSVL.

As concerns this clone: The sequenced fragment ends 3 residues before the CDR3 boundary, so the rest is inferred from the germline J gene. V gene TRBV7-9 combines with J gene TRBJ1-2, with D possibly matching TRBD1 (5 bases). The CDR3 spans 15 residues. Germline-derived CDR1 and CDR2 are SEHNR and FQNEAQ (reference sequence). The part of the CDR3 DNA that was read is TGTGCCAGCAGCTTAGGTGGGGGGGTCACAGATACC. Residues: CASSLGGGVTDT. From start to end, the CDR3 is CASSLGGGVTDTYTF. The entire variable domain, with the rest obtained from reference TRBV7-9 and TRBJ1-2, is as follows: DTGVSQNPRHKITKRGQNVTFRCDPISEHNRLYWYRQTLGQGPEFLTYFQNEAQLEKSRLLSDRFSAERPKGSFSTLEIQRTEQGDSAMYLCASSLGGGVTDTYTFGSGTRLTVV.

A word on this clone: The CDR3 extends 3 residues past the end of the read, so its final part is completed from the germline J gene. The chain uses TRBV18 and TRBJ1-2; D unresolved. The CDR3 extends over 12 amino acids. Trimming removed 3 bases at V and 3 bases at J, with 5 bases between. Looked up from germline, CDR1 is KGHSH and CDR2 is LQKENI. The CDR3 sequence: CASSPQDYGYTF. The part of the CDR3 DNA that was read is TGTGCCAGCTCACCCCAGGACTATGGC.

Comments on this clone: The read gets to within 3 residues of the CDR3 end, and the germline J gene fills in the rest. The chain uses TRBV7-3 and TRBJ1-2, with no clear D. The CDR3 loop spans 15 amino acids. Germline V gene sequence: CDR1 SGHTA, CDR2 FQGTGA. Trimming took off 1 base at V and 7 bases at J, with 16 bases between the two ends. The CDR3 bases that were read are TGTGCCAGCAGCTTAAATGCCGACACTTTGAGTGGC. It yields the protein CASSLNADTLSG. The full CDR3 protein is CASSLNADTLSGYTF.

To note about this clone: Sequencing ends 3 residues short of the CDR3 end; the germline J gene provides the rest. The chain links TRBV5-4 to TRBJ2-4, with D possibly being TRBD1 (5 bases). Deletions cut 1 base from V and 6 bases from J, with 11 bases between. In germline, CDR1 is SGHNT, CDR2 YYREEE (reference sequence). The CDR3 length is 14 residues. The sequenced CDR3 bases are TGTGCCAGCAGCTTGCAGGGATCCAGAAACATT. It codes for CASSLQGSRNI. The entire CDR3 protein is CASSLQGSRNIQYF.

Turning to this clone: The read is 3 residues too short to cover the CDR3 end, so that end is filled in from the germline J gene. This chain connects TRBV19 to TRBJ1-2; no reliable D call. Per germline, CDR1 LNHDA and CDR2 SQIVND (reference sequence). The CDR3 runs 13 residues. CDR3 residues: CASSHVSSYDYTF. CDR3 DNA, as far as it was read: TGTGCCAGTAGCCATGTTAGCTCCTACGAC.

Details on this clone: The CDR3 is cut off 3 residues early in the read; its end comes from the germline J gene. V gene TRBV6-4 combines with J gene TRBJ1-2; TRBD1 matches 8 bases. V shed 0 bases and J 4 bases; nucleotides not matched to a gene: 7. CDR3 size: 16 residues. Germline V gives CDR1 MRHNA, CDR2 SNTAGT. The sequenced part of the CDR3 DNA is TGTGCCAGCAGTGACTCTCGAGGGACAGGCGCCTATGGC. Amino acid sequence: CASSDSRGTGAYG. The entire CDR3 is CASSDSRGTGAYGYTF.

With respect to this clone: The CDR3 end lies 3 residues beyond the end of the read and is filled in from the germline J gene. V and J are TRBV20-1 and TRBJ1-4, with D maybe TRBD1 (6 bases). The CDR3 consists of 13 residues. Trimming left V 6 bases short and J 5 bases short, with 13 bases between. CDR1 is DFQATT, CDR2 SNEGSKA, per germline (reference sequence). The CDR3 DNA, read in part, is TGCAGTGCCAGACAGGTTGGGAATGAAAAA. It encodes CSARQVGNEK. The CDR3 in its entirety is CSARQVGNEKLFF.

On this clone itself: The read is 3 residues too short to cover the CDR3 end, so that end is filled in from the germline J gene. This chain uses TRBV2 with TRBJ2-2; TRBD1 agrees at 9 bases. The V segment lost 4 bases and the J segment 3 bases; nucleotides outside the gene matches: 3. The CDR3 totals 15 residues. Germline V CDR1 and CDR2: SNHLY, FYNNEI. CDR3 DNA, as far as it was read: TGTGCCAGCAGTGTACAGGGGGCTTACACCGGGGAG. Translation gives CASSVQGAYTGE. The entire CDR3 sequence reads CASSVQGAYTGELFF.

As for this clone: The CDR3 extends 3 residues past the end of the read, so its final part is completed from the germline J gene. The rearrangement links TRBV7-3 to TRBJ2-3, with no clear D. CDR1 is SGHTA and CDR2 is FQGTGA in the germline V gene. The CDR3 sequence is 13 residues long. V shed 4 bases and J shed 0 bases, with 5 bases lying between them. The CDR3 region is CASSSGSTDTQYF. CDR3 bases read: TGTGCCAGCAGCTCCGGTAGCACAGATACG.

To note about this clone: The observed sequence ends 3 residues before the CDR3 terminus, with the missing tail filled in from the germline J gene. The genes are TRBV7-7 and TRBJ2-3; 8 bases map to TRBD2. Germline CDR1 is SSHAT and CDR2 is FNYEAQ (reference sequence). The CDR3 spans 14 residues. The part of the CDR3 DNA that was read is TGTGCCAGCAGCTTAGGTAGCGGGAAAGAGACG. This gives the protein CASSLGSGKET. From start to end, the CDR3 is CASSLGSGKETQYF.

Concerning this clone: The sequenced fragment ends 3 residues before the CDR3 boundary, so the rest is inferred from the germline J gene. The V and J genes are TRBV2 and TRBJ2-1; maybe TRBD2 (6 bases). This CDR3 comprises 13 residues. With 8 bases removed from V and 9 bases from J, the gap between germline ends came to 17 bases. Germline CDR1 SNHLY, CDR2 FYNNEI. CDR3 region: CASGPGDVPEQFF. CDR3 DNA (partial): TGTGCCAGCGGACCGGGGGACGTACCTGAG.

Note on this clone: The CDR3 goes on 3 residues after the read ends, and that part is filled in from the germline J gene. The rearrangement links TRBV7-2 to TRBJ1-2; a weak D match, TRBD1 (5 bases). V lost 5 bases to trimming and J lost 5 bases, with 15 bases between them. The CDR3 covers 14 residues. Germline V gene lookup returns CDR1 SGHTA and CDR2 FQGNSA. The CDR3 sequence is CASSPRTGGYGYTF. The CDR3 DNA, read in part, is TGTGCCAGCAGCCCTCGTACGGGGGGATATGGC.

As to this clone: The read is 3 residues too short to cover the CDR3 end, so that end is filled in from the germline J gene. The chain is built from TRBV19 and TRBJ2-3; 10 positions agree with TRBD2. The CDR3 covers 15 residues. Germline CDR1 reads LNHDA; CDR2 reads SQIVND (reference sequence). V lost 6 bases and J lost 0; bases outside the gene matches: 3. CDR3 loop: CASRGLAASTDTQYF. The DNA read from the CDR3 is TGTGCCAGTAGAGGACTAGCGGCTAGCACAGATACG.

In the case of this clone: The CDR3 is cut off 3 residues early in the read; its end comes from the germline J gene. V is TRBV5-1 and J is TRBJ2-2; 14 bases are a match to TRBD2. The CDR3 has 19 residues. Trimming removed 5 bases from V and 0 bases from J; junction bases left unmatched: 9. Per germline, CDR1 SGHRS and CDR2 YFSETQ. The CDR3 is CASRSGTSGGGANTGELFF. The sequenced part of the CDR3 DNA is TGCGCCAGCAGATCCGGGACTAGCGGGGGAGGGGCGAACACCGGGGAG.

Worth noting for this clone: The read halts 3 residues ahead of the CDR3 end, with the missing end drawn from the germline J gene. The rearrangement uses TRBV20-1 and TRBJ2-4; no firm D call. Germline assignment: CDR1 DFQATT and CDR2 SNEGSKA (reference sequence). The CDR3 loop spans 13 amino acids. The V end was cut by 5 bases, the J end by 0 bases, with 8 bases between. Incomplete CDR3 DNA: TGCAGTGCTTCGGGTCAAGCCAAAAACATT. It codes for CSASGQAKNI. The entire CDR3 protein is CSASGQAKNIQYF.

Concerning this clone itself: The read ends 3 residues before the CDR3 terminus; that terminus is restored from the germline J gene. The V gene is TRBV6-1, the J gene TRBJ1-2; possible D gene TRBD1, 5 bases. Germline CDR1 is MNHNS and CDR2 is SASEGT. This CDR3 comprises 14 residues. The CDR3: CASSEQGQAYDYTF. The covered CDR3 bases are TGTGCCAGCAGTGAACAGGGCCAGGCCTACGAC.

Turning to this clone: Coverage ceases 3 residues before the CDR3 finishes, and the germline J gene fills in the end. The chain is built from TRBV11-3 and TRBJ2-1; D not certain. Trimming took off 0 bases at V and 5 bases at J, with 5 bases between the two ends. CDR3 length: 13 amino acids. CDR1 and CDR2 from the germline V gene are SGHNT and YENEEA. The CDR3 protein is CASSLERHNEQFF. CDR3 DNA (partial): TGTGCCAGCAGCTTAGAGCGGCACAATGAG. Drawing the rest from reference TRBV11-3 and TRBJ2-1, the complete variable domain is EAGVVQSPRYKIIEKKQPVAFWCNPISGHNTLYWYLQNLGQGPELLIRYENEEAVDDSQLPKDRFSAERLKGVDSTLKIQPAELGDSAVYLCASSLERHNEQFFGPGTRLTVL.

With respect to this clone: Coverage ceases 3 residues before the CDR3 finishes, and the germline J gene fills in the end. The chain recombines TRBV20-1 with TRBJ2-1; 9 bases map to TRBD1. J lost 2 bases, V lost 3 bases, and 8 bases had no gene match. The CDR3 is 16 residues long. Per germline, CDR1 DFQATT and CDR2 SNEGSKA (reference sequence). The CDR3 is CSARDPGQGTYNEQFF. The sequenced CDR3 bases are TGCAGTGCTAGGGACCCGGGACAGGGTACCTACAATGAG.

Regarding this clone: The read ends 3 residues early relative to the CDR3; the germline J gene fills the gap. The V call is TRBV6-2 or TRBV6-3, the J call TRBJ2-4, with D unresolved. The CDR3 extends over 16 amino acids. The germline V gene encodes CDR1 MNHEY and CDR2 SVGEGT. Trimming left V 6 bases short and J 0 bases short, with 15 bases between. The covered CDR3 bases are TGTGCCAGCAGCCTGATCCCCGGGTTAGCCAAAAACATT. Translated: CASSLIPGLAKNI. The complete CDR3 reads CASSLIPGLAKNIQYF.

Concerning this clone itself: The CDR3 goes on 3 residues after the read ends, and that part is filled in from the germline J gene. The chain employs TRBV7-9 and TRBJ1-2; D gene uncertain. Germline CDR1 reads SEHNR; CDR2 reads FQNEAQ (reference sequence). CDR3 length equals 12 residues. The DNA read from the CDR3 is TGTGCCAGCAGCCTTAAATCCCGGGGC. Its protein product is CASSLKSRG. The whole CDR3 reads CASSLKSRGYTF.

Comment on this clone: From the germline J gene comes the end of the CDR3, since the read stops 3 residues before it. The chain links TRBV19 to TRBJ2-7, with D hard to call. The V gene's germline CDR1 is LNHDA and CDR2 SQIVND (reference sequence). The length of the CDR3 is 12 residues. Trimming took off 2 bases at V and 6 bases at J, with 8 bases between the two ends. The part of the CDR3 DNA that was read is TGTGCCAGTAGTATACGCGGTGGCGAG. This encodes CASSIRGGE. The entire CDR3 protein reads CASSIRGGEQYF.

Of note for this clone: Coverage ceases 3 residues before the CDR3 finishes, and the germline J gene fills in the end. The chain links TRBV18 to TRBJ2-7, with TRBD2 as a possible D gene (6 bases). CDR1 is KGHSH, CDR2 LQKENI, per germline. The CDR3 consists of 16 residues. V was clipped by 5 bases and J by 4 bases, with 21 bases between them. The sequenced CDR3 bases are TGTGCCAGCTCAGCCAACCTTGCGGGGACGGGGTACGAG. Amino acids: CASSANLAGTGYE. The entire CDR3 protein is CASSANLAGTGYEQYF.

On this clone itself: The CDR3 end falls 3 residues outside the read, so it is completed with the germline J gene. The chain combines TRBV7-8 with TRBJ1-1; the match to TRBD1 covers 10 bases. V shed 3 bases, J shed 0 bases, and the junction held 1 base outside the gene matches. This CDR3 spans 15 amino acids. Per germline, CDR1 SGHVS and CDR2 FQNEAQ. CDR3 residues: CASSLGTGVNTEAFF. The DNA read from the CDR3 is TGTGCCAGCAGCTTGGGGACAGGGGTGAACACTGAA. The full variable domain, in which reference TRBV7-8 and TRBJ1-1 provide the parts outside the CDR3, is GAGVSQSPRYKVAKRGQDVALRCDPISGHVSLFWYQQALGQGPEFLTYFQNEAQLDKSGLPSDRFFAERPEGSVSTLKIQRTQQEDSAVYLCASSLGTGVNTEAFFGQGTRLTVV.

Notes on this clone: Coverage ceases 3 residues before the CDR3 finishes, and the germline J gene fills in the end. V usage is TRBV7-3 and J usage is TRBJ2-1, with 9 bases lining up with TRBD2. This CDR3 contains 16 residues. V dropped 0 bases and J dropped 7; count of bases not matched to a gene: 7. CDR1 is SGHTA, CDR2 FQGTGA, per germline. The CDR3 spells CASSLTRREGSNEQFF. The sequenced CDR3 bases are TGTGCCAGCAGCTTAACTCGGCGGGAGGGAAGTAATGAG.

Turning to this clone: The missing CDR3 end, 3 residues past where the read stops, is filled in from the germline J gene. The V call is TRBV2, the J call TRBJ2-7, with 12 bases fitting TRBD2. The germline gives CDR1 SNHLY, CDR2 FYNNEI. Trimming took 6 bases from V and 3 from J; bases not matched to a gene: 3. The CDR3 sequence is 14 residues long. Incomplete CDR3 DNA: TGTGCCAGCAGCCGGACTAGCGGGAACTACGAG. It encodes CASSRTSGNYE. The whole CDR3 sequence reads CASSRTSGNYEQYF. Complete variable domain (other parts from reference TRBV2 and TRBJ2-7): EPEVTQTPSHQVTQMGQEVILRCVPISNHLYFYWYRQILGQKVEFLVSFYNNEISEKSEIFDDQFSVERPDGSNFTLKIRSTKLEDSAMYFCASSRTSGNYEQYFGPGTRLTVT.

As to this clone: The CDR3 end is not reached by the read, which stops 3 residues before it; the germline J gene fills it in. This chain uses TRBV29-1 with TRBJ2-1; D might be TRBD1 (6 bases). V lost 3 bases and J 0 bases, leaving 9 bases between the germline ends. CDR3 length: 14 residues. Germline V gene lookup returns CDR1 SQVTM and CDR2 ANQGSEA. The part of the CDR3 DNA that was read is TGCAGCGTTGAGGGGGCCTACTCCTACAATGAG. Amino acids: CSVEGAYSYNE. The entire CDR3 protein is CSVEGAYSYNEQFF.

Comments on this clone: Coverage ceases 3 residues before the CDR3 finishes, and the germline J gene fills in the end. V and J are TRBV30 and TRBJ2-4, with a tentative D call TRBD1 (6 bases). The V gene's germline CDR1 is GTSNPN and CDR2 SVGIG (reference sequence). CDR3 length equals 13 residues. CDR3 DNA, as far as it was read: TGTGCCTGGAGTAAACAACAGGGTACTGGT. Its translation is CAWSKQQGTG. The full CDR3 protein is CAWSKQQGTGQYF.

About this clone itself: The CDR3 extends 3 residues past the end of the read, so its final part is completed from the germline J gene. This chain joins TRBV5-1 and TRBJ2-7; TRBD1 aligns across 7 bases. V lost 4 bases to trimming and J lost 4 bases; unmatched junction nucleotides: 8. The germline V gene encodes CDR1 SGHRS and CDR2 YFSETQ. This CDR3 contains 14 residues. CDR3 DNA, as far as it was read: TGCGCCAGCAGCCCCACGACAGGGCGATACGAG. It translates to CASSPTTGRYE. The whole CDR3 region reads CASSPTTGRYEQYF.